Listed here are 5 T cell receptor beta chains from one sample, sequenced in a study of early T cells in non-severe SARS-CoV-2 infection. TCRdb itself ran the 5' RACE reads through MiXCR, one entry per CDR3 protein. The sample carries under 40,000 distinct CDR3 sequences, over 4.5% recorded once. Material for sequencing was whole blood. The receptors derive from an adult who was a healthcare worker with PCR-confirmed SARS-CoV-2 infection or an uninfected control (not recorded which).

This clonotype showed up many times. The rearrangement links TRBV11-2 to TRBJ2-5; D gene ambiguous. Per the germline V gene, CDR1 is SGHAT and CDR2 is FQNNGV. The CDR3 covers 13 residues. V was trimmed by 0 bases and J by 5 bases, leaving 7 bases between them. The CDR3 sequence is CASSLEIRETQYF. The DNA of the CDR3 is TGTGCCAGCAGCTTAGAGATCAGGGAGACCCAGTACTTC. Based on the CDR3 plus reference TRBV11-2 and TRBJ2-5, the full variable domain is EAGVAQSPRYKIIEKRQSVAFWCNPISGHATLYWYQQILGQGPKLLIQFQNNGVVDDSQLPKDRFSAERLKGVDSTLKIQPAKLEDSAVYLCASSLEIRETQYFGPGTRLLVL.

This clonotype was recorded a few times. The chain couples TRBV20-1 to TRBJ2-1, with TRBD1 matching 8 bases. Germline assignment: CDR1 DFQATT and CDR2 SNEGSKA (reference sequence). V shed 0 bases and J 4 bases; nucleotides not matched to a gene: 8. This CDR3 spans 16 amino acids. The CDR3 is CSARDPTGEHYNEQFF. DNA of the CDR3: TGCAGTGCTAGAGATCCGACAGGGGAACATTACAATGAGCAGTTCTTC.

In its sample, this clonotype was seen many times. This CDR3 reads CSARETQYF. CDR3 DNA sequence: TGCAGTGCTCGGGAGACCCAGTACTTC. This sequence joins TRBV20-1 and TRBJ2-5; D gene ambiguous. Trimming took off 5 bases at V and 5 bases at J, with 3 bases between the two ends. This CDR3 is built from 9 residues. Per germline, CDR1 DFQATT and CDR2 SNEGSKA (reference sequence).

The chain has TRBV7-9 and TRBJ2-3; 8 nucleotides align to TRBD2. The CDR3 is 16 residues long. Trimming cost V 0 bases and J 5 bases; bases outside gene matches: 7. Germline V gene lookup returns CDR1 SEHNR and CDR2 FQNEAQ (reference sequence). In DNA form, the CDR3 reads TGTGCCAGCAGCTTAGCCGGTCGGGAGGGCCAAGATACGCAGTATTTT. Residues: CASSLAGREGQDTQYF.

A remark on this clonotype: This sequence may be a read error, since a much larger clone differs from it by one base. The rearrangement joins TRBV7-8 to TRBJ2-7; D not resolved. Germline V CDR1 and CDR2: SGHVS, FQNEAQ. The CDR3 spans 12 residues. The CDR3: CVSSWASYEQYF. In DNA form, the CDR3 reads TGTGTCAGCAGCTGGGCATCCTACGAGCAGTACTTC.